Listed below are T cell receptor beta chains from one sample, sequenced in a study of vaccination and CD4 T cells after COVID-19. TCRdb independently ran MiXCR on the PCR reads; one entry per CDR3 protein. This sample carries about 10,000 distinct CDR3 sequences, roughly 50% of them seen once, and the ten largest clones take 21%. Their cognate antigens are unknown. Sequenced: CD4+ T cells from blood, cultured in vitro. The receptors stem from a human donor who had recovered from COVID-19. Both conserved end residues are part of each CDR3. Where a row states a size, it is once, few, many or the class of an expanded clone; other rows omit it.

size: -
J: TRBJ1-6
V: TRBV7-9
CDR3: CASTRTGGNSPLHF

size: -
J: TRBJ2-5
V: TRBV7-2
CDR3: CASSSRTGLETQYF

size: few
J: TRBJ1-2
V: TRBV6-1
CDR3: CASSGQGARSPNYGYTF

size: -
J: TRBJ2-3
V: TRBV4-2
CDR3: CASSRINTQGQGGDTQYF

size: -
J: TRBJ1-4
V: TRBV19
CDR3: CASSGQANEKLFF

size: -
J: TRBJ2-2
V: TRBV27
CDR3: CASSLYSFGQGYTGELFF

size: -
J: TRBJ2-7
V: TRBV19
CDR3: CASRITSGSSYEQYF

size: -
J: TRBJ2-1
V: TRBV7-9
CDR3: CASKTSGGYNEQFF

size: -
J: TRBJ2-1
V: TRBV7-2
CDR3: CASSLAQGAIFDEQFF

size: -
J: TRBJ2-1
V: TRBV20-1
CDR3: CSASRGTSGSSYNEQFF

size: -
J: TRBJ2-1
V: TRBV10-2
CDR3: CASSESWGGGTNEQFF

size: -
J: TRBJ1-1
V: TRBV11-2
CDR3: CASSLYRFPNTEAFF

size: few
J: TRBJ2-5
V: TRBV6-2/TRBV6-3
CDR3: CASSYPDRGKGAQETQYF

size: -
J: TRBJ1-4
V: TRBV5-4
CDR3: CASSLAGGTDEKLFF

size: -
J: TRBJ2-1
V: TRBV10-1
CDR3: CASSAGGNNEQFF

size: -
J: TRBJ1-6
V: TRBV5-1
CDR3: CASSLSQGDSPLHF

size: once
J: TRBJ2-1
V: TRBV24-1
CDR3: CATSQQPRESARNEQFF

size: -
J: TRBJ2-2
V: TRBV29-1
CDR3: CSVGVAAPTGELFF

size: -
J: TRBJ1-6
V: TRBV27
CDR3: CASSLSNRVDSPLHF

size: -
J: TRBJ2-1
V: TRBV15
CDR3: CATSRGGGAHILGEQFF

size: -
J: TRBJ2-1
V: TRBV20-1
CDR3: CSARDTSGREGSYNEQFF

size: -
J: TRBJ2-1
V: TRBV2
CDR3: CASREDTVRVFF

size: -
J: TRBJ1-2
V: TRBV2
CDR3: CASRRSPQGNYTF

size: -
J: TRBJ1-1
V: TRBV12-3/TRBV12-4
CDR3: CASSPQPQGVRGNTEAFF

size: -
J: TRBJ2-2
V: TRBV11-2
CDR3: CASSLDSGAGELFF

size: -
J: TRBJ2-7
V: TRBV20-1
CDR3: CSASREYDEQYF

size: -
J: TRBJ1-1
V: TRBV20-1
CDR3: CSARDLSRALNTEAFF

size: -
J: TRBJ2-5
V: TRBV5-1
CDR3: CASSLATNQETQYF

size: -
J: TRBJ2-7
V: TRBV5-1
CDR3: CASSLLGVEQYF

size: -
J: TRBJ2-3
V: TRBV4-2
CDR3: CASSQVQPDKASTDTQYF

size: -
J: TRBJ2-3
V: TRBV28
CDR3: CATLPSGLTDTQYF

size: -
J: TRBJ1-1
V: TRBV24-1
CDR3: CATRSRPEAFF

size: -
J: TRBJ2-2
V: TRBV12-3/TRBV12-4
CDR3: CASTPGGPGELFF

size: -
J: TRBJ2-7
V: TRBV20-1
CDR3: CSAEGRGRYEQYF

size: -
J: TRBJ1-4
V: TRBV6-2/TRBV6-3
CDR3: CASSPLSSRGAYEKLFF

size: -
J: TRBJ2-3
V: TRBV6-1
CDR3: CASQNDQRGGTDTQYF

size: once
J: TRBJ2-3
V: TRBV7-2
CDR3: CASSTPRDRGFHTQYF

size: -
J: TRBJ2-1
V: TRBV6-1
CDR3: CASSEYLGDRRSNEQFF

size: -
J: TRBJ2-3
V: TRBV24-1
CDR3: CATSDTDGATDTQYF

size: -
J: TRBJ1-2
V: TRBV2
CDR3: CASRAVGANYGYTF

size: -
J: TRBJ1-5
V: TRBV24-1
CDR3: CATSPPELNQPQHF

size: -
J: TRBJ2-6
V: TRBV20-1
CDR3: CSATPTGLWANVLTF

size: -
J: TRBJ2-7
V: TRBV19
CDR3: CASSERGLIHEQYF

size: -
J: TRBJ1-2
V: TRBV28
CDR3: CASSSPGQGSYGYTF

size: -
J: TRBJ2-5
V: TRBV11-1
CDR3: CASSLAGDRGVETQYF

size: -
J: TRBJ2-7
V: TRBV6-1
CDR3: CASSRRDSAYEQYF

size: -
J: TRBJ1-1
V: TRBV11-3
CDR3: CASSLGGFNTEAFF

size: -
J: TRBJ1-2
V: TRBV20-1
CDR3: CSAQEGRLDGYTF

size: -
J: TRBJ2-3
V: TRBV6-5
CDR3: CASSYTGAGDTQYF

size: -
J: TRBJ2-5
V: TRBV5-1
CDR3: CASSPEQGETQYF